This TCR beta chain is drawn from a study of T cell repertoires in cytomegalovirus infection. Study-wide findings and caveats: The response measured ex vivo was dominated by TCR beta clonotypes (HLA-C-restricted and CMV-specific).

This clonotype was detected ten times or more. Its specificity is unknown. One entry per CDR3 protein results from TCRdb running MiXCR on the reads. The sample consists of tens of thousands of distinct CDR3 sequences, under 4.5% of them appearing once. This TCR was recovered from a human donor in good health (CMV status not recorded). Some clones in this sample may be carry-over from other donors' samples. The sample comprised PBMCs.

DNA for the CDR3: TGTGCCACCAACCTTGACAGGACCCGGACTGAAGCTTTCTTT. It encodes CATNLDRTRTEAFF. The chain uses TRBV7-2 and TRBJ1-1; maybe TRBD1 (6 bases). The germline gives CDR1 SGHTA, CDR2 FQGNSA. Trimming took 10 bases from V and 5 from J, leaving 20 bases between them. The CDR3 contains 14 residues.